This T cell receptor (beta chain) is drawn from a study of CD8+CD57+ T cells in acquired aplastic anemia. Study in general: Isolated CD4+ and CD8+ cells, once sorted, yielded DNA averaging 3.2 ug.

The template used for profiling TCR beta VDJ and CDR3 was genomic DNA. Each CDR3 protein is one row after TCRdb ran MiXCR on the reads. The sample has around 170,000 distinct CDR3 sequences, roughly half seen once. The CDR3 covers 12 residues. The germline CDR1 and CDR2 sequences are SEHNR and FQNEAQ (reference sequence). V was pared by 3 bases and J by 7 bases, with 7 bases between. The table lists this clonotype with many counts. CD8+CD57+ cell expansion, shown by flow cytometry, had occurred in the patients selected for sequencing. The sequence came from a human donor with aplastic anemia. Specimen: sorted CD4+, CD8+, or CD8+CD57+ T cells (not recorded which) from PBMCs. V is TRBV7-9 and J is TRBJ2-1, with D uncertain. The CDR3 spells CASSFTRNEQFF. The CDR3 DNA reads TGTGCCAGCAGCTTTACCAGAAATGAGCAGTTCTTC.